The T cell receptor beta chain under discussion was sequenced for a study of blood T cell repertoires in COVID-19. Study summary: COVID-19 samples collected from the United States, Italy and Spain covered acute and convalescent phases.

The table came from immunoSEQ multiplex PCR; TCRdb's copy has only in-frame clones and leaves some out. The data show some 90,000 clones, about 82% seen once. Sequenced input: peripheral blood. This receptor was taken from a human donor in a cohort sampled during active COVID-19.

For the CDR3, the DNA is TGTGCCAGCAGCCGGGGGGGTACTGGAAACACCATATATTTT. This gives the protein CASSRGGTGNTIYF. This chain links TRBV7-2 with TRBJ1-3; D might be TRBD1 (5 bases). CDR1 is SGHTA and CDR2 is FQGNSA in the germline V gene. V lost 5 bases and J 2 bases, leaving 10 bases between the germline ends. This CDR3 has 14 amino acids. The full variable domain, rest sourced from reference TRBV7-2 and TRBJ1-3, is GAGVSQSPSNKVTEKGKDVELRCDPISGHTALYWYRQSLGQGLEFLIYFQGNSAPDKSGLPSDRFSAERTGGSVSTLTIQRTQQEDSAVYLCASSRGGTGNTIYFGEGSWLTVV.